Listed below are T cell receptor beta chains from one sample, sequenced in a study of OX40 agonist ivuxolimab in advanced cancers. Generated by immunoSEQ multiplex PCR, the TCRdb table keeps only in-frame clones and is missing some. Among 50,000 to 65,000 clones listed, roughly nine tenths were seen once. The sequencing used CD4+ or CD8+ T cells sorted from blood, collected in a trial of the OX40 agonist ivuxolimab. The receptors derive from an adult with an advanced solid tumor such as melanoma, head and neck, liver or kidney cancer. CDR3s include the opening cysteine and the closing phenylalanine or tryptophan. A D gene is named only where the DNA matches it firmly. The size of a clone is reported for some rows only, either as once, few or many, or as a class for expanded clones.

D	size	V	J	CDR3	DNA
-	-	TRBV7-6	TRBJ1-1	CASSPAVTEAFF	TGTGCCAGCAGCCCTGCGGTCACTGAAGCTTTCTTT
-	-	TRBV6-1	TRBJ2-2	CASTTSSGLGELFF	TGTGCCAGCACCACTAGCTCGGGTTTGGGGGAGCTGTTTTTT
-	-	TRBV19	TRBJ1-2	CASRGGQGRSGYTF	TGTGCCAGTAGAGGGGGGCAGGGTCGGAGTGGCTACACCTTC
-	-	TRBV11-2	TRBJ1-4	CASSSRPPSPTTNEKLFF	TGTGCCAGCAGCAGCAGGCCCCCGTCCCCCACAACTAATGAAAAACTGTTTTTT
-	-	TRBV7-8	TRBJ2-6	CASSFTGLRAGANVLTF	TGTGCCAGCAGCTTTACTGGTCTGAGGGCTGGGGCCAACGTCCTGACTTTC
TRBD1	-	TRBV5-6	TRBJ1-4	CASSSGGTNEKLFF	TGTGCCAGCAGCTCAGGGGGCACTAATGAAAAACTGTTTTTT
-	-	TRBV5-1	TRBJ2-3	CASSTLLRSDTQYF	TGCGCCAGCAGCACCCTCCTCCGCTCAGATACGCAGTATTTT
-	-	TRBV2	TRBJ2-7	CASSELGQRSYEQYF	TGTGCCAGCAGTGAACTAGGACAGCGCTCCTACGAGCAGTACTTC
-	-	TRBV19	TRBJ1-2	CASSMGHSGEGYTF	TGTGCCAGTAGTATGGGACATTCGGGTGAGGGCTACACCTTC
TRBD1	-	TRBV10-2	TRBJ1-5	CASSESGQGFHQPQHF	TGCGCCAGCAGTGAGTCGGGACAGGGTTTTCATCAGCCCCAGCATTTT
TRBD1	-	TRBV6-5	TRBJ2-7	CASRYGTGDEQYF	TGTGCCAGCAGATACGGGACAGGGGACGAGCAGTACTTC
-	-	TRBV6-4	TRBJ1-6	CASSESRTPNSPLHF	TGTGCCAGCAGTGAGTCCCGGACCCCCAATTCACCCCTCCACTTT
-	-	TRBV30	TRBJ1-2	CAWSVQYGYTF	TGTGCCTGGAGTGTACAGTATGGCTACACCTTC
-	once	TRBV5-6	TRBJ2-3	CASSLGVGVVDTQYF	TGTGCCAGCAGCTTGGGTGTAGGGGTAGTAGATACGCAGTATTTT
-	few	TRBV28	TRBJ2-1	CASKWENEQFF	TGTGCCAGCAAGTGGGAAAATGAGCAGTTCTTC
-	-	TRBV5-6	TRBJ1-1	CASSMIQNTEAFF	TGTGCCAGCAGCATGATCCAGAACACTGAAGCTTTCTTT
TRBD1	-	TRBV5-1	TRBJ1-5	CASSLQGDSNQPQHF	TGCGCCAGCAGCTTACAGGGGGACAGCAATCAGCCCCAGCATTTT
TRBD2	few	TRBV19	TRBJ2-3	CASSPTSGVSTDTQYF	TGTGCCAGTAGCCCAACTAGCGGGGTAAGCACAGATACGCAGTATTTT
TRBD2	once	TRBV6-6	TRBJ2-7	CASSYELAGYEQYF	TGTGCCAGCAGTTATGAACTAGCGGGGTACGAGCAGTACTTC
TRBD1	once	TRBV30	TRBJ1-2	CAWSVGTAFGSGYTF	TGTGCCTGGAGTGTTGGGACAGCCTTTGGGTCGGGCTACACCTTC
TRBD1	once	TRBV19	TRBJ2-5	CASSIMQGAKTQYF	TGTGCCAGTAGTATAATGCAGGGGGCGAAGACCCAGTACTTC
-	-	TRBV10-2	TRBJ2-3	CASLEFTDTQYF	TGCGCCAGCTTAGAGTTCACAGATACGCAGTATTTT
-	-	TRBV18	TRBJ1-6	CASSEDSSYNSPLHF	TGTGCCAGCTCAGAGGACAGTTCCTATAATTCACCCCTCCACTTT
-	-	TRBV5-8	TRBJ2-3	CASSLQGGTTDTQYF	TGTGCCAGCAGCTTACAGGGAGGTACCACAGATACGCAGTATTTT
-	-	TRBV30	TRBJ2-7	CAWSVRRVPWDNEQYF	TGTGCCTGGAGTGTACGGCGGGTTCCGTGGGATAACGAGCAGTACTTC
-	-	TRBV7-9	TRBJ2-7	CASSFGSVSYEQYF	TGTGCCAGCAGCTTCGGATCAGTATCCTACGAGCAGTACTTC
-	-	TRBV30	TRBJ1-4	CAWSVGGGNEKLFF	TGTGCCTGGAGTGTAGGGGGGGGAAATGAAAAACTGTTTTTT
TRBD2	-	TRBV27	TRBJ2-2	CASAHSSGSNTGELFF	TGTGCCAGCGCCCATTCTAGCGGCTCGAACACCGGGGAGCTGTTTTTT
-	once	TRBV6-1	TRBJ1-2	CASAQGGHYGYTF	TGTGCCAGCGCACAGGGCGGGCACTATGGCTACACCTTC
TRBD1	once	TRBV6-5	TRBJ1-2	CASSPDRGYGYTF	TGTGCCAGCAGTCCCGACAGGGGCTATGGCTACACCTTC
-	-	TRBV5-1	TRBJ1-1	CASSSSRDIPEAFF	TGCGCCAGCAGCTCGTCCCGGGACATTCCTGAAGCTTTCTTT
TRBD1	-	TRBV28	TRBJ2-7	CASATGRVGEQYF	TGTGCCAGCGCGACAGGGCGTGTAGGCGAGCAGTACTTC
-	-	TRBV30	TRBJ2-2	CAWSVSRSTGELFF	TGTGCCTGGAGTGTTAGCAGGAGTACCGGGGAGCTGTTTTTT
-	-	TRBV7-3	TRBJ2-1	CASSGANYNEQFF	TGTGCCAGCAGCGGGGCTAACTACAATGAGCAGTTCTTC
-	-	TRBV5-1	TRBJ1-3	CASSLDPQGTPGNTIYF	TGCGCCAGCAGCTTGGACCCCCAGGGGACCCCTGGAAACACCATATATTTT
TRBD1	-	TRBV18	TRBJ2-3	CASSPLLTGETDTQYF	TGTGCCAGCTCACCACTTCTGACAGGGGAAACAGATACGCAGTATTTT
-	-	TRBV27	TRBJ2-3	CASSLSLTGRVTTDTQYF	TGTGCCAGCAGTTTATCATTAACGGGCAGGGTAACTACAGATACGCAGTATTTT
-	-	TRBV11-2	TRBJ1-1	CASSLRLGTGAFF	TGTGCCAGCAGCTTACGCCTAGGGACTGGAGCTTTCTTT
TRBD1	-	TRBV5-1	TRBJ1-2	CASSTGQEGYGYTF	TGCGCCAGCAGCACGGGACAGGAAGGCTATGGCTACACCTTC
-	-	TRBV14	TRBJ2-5	CASSQDRAGRVYETQYF	TGTGCCAGCAGCCAAGATCGAGCGGGCAGGGTCTACGAGACCCAGTACTTC
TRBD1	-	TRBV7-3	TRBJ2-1	CASSPVDRGRNEQFF	TGTGCCAGCAGCCCGGTCGACAGGGGACGGAATGAGCAGTTCTTC
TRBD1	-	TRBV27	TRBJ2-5	CASSLGRQGAGGQETQYF	TGTGCCAGCAGTTTAGGGCGACAGGGGGCAGGGGGCCAAGAGACCCAGTACTTC